The subject of this entry is one T cell receptor beta chain. This entry is derived from a study of blood T cell repertoires in COVID-19. About the study: From the United States, Italy and Spain came samples of acute and convalescent COVID-19.

How the authors handled the data: Scientists estimated how many nucleated cells there were by amplifying reference gene primers. The protocol was immunoSEQ multiplex PCR, while the TCRdb copy is restricted to in-frame clones and leaves out a portion. The D gene and trimming were derived from the DNA, and the V and J assignments and clone size from that table. Found here are 45,000 to 60,000 clones, about four fifths of them singletons; the top ten hold roughly 2%. The CDR3 length is 12 residues. With 4 bases removed from V and 8 bases from J, the gap between germline ends came to 11 bases. Germline loops: CDR1 MDHEN, CDR2 SYDVKM.

Sequencing input: peripheral blood. The clonotype originates from a woman aged 60-75 years with acute or convalescent COVID-19. The rearrangement links TRBV28 to TRBJ1-2; possible D gene TRBD1, 6 bases. CDR3 region: CASSYRVKGYTF. The CDR3 coding sequence is TGTGCCAGCAGTTACAGGGTAAAAGGCTACACCTTC.